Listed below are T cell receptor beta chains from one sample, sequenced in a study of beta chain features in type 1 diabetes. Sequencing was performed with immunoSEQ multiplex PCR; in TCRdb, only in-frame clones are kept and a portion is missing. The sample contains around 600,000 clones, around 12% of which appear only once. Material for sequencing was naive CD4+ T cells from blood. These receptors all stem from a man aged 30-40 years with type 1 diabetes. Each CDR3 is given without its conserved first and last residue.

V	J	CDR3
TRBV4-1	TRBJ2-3	ASSGSGTGRGDTQY
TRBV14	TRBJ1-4	ASSPGQDMF
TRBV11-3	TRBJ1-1	ASSLAFTSNTEAF
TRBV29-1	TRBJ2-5	SVFRDLQETQY
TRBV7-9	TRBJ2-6	ASSRGGDSSGANVLT
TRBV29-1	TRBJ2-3	SSLGQESTDTQY
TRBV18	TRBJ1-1	ATKIGTGNTEAF
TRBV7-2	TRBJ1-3	ASSLSAGLLAHGTIY
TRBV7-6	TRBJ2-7	ASSFGVMPTYEQY
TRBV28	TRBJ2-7	ASLSPGAPYEQY
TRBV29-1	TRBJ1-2	SVPGTGGNYGYT
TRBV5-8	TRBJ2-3	ASSGLAGADTQY
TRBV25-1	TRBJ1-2	ASRADGNYGYT
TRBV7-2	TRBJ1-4	ASSSRLTKNEKLF
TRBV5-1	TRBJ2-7	ASSLDGVSYEQY
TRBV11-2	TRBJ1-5	ASSLLGQGNQPQH
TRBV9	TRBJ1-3	ASSVVGGSGNTIY
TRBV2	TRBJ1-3	ASRMGSGNTIY
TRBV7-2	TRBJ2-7	ASSLHEHSSYEQY
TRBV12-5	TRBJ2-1	ASGPAPWNEQF
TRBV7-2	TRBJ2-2	ATPSPGQPTANTGELF
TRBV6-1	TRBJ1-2	ASSERAGAYGYT
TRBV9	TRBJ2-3	ASTRTSGGYTDTQY
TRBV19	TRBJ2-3	ASSMGLAGSTDTQY
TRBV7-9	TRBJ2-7	ASSHTGGPDEQY
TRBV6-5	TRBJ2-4	ASSSGDIQY
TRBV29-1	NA	SVDRGSEQY
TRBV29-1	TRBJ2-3	SIRDGSDTQY
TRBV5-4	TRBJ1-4	ASSLWQVHEKLF
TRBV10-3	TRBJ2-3	AISGTTSTDTQY
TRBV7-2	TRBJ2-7	ASSFLSYEQY
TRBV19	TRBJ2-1	ASSITSGGWDNEQF
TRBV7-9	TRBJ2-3	ASSLESAPQY
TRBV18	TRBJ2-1	ASSPLQGVSYNEQF
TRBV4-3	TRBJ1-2	ASSLMTGNYGYT